These 24 T cell receptor beta chains came from one sample sequenced in a study of CD8+CD57+ T cells in acquired aplastic anemia. The use of genomic DNA as template underpinned the TCR beta VDJ and CDR3 profiling. One entry per CDR3 protein, called by TCRdb with MiXCR from the reads. The profile shows 300,000 or so distinct CDR3 sequences, under 65% of them singletons. Flow cytometry had shown expanded CD8+CD57+ cells in the patients chosen for sequencing. Sequences were obtained from sorted CD4+, CD8+, or CD8+CD57+ T cells (not recorded which) from PBMCs. These receptors originate from a human donor with aplastic anemia.

This clonotype was recorded at least ten times. The chain joins TRBV12-3 or TRBV12-4 to TRBJ2-5, with 9 bases aligning to TRBD2. The CDR3 is 15 amino acids. With 1 base clipped from V and 2 bases from J, the junction kept 2 bases outside the gene matches. The CDR3 DNA sequence: TGTGCCAGCAGTTTAGGGACTAGCGTACAAGAGACCCAGTACTTC. Encoded protein: CASSLGTSVQETQYF.

This clonotype was found many times. The chain carries TRBV7-2 and TRBJ2-2; TRBD2 matches 13 bases. Germline V gives CDR1 SGHTA, CDR2 FQGNSA. CDR3 length: 18 amino acids. V was clipped by 7 bases and J by 4 bases; unmatched bases: 12. CDR3 nucleotide sequence: TGTGCCAGCACCCCCCGATCACTAGCGGGGGGGACCACCGGGGAGCTGTTTTTT. This translates into CASTPRSLAGGTTGELFF. Supplemented by reference TRBV7-2 and TRBJ2-2, the full variable domain reads GAGVSQSPSNKVTEKGKDVELRCDPISGHTALYWYRQSLGQGLEFLIYFQGNSAPDKSGLPSDRFSAERTGGSVSTLTIQRTQQEDSAVYLCASTPRSLAGGTTGELFFGEGSRLTVL.

The rearrangement uses TRBV24-1 and TRBJ1-1; D is undetermined. With 2 bases removed from V and 5 bases from J, the gap between germline ends came to 11 bases. Germline loops: CDR1 KGHDR, CDR2 SFDVKD. CDR3 size: 14 residues. The chain's CDR3 is CATSDSGRQTEAFF. DNA of the CDR3: TGTGCCACCAGTGATTCTGGTCGTCAAACTGAAGCTTTCTTT.

The chain has TRBV5-1 and TRBJ2-7; D remains unclear. The germline V gene encodes CDR1 SGHRS and CDR2 YFSETQ. This CDR3 has 14 amino acids. V lost 0 bases to trimming and J lost 6 bases, with 13 bases between them. The CDR3 DNA reads as TGCGCCAGCAGCTTGGCAGGCTGGCGCGGCGAGCAGTACTTC. It yields the protein CASSLAGWRGEQYF.

The gene calls are TRBV2 and TRBJ2-5, with a weak D call TRBD2 (5 bases). Between the trimmed V and J ends, which lost 7 bases and 11 bases, there was a span of 23 bases. Germline CDR1 and CDR2: SNHLY and FYNNEI. The CDR3 loop spans 14 amino acids. Here the CDR3 reads CASMPGSSYNEQYF. DNA of the CDR3: TGTGCCAGCATGCCGGGAAGCTCCTACAATGAGCAGTACTTC.

This clonotype was seen many times. The rearrangement links TRBV3-1 to TRBJ1-5; D remains unclear. From germline, CDR1 is LGHDT and CDR2 YNNKEL (reference sequence). The CDR3 extends over 13 amino acids. The V and J ends lost 6 bases and 4 bases respectively, with 10 bases between them. CDR3 coding DNA: TGTGCCAGCAGTCCGAGCCTGAATCAGCCCCAGCATTTT. This encodes CASSPSLNQPQHF.

This clonotype showed up just a few times. This may arise from a read error, as a much more abundant clone is one base away. The V and J genes are TRBV18 and TRBJ2-1, with D uncertain. CDR1 and CDR2 (germline): KGHSH, LQKENI. The CDR3 length is 11 residues. The CDR3 region is CASSPRFEQSF. The CDR3 DNA is TGTGCCAGCTCACCACGATTTGAGCAGTCCTTC.

V is TRBV29-1 and J is TRBJ1-1; the D is unclear. This CDR3 comprises 12 residues. Trimming stripped 4 bases from V and 7 bases from J, with 13 bases between. The germline V gene has CDR1 SQVTM and CDR2 ANQGSEA. The CDR3 loop reads CSVGDAASEAFF. In nucleotides, the CDR3 is TGCAGCGTTGGGGATGCGGCGAGTGAAGCTTTCTTT.

The DNA of the CDR3 is TGTGCCAGCAGTCCAGCCTCGGACGCTGCGAATGGCTACACCTTC. Its protein is CASSPASDAANGYTF. The chain has TRBV27 and TRBJ1-2, with D unresolved. CDR3 size: 15 residues. Germline V lookup: CDR1 MNHEY, CDR2 SMNVEV (reference sequence). Trimming shortened V by 5 bases and J by 6 bases, and 19 bases separated the two germline ends.

The table lists this clonotype with many counts. This rearrangement joins TRBV5-6 to TRBJ2-7; TRBD1 is a possible D gene (5 bases). Germline assignment: CDR1 SGHDT and CDR2 YYEEEE. Between the trimmed V and J ends, which lost 2 bases and 5 bases, there was a span of 14 bases. The CDR3 runs to 14 residues. Here the CDR3 reads CASSFDRPWNEQYF. The CDR3 DNA reads as TGTGCCAGCAGCTTTGACAGACCTTGGAACGAGCAGTACTTC.

The chain uses TRBV24-1 and TRBJ2-3; a weak D match, TRBD2 (6 bases). In germline, CDR1 is KGHDR, CDR2 SFDVKD. V lost 7 bases, J lost 9 bases, and 19 bases lay in between. The CDR3 contains 14 residues. CDR3 nucleotides: TGTGCCACCAGGGACACCGGGGCCGGAGGGACGCAGTATTTT. Its translation is CATRDTGAGGTQYF.

The chain joins TRBV9 to TRBJ2-1, with D possibly being TRBD2 (6 bases). Trimming stripped 3 bases from V and 3 bases from J, with 19 bases between. The length of the CDR3 is 17 residues. The germline V gene has CDR1 SGDLS and CDR2 YYNGEE. CDR3 in amino acids: CASSANPRAGSYNEQFF. For the CDR3, the DNA is TGTGCCAGCAGCGCCAACCCACGGGCGGGGAGCTACAATGAGCAGTTCTTC.

This clonotype was seen many times. The chain recombines TRBV5-8 with TRBJ1-1; tentative D call: TRBD1 (5 bases). The CDR3 is made up of 12 amino acids. Trimming took off 0 bases at V and 9 bases at J, with 9 bases between the two ends. Germline CDR1 and CDR2: SGHTS and YDEGEE. The CDR3, as DNA: TGTGCCAGCAGCTTGGTGGGGGGACAAGCTTTCTTT. It encodes CASSLVGGQAFF.

This clonotype was observed a few times. This chain links TRBV7-2 with TRBJ1-2; 7 bases fit TRBD1. Germline V gene data show CDR1 as SGHTA and CDR2 as FQGNSA. There are 15 residues in the CDR3. V was pared by 1 base and J by 4 bases, with 6 bases of the junction left unmatched. In nucleotides, the CDR3 is TGTGCCAGCAGCTTAGGGGCAGGGGACAGCTATGGCTACACCTTC. Translating it yields CASSLGAGDSYGYTF.

This clonotype was observed many times. The V call is TRBV3-1, the J call TRBJ1-5; perhaps TRBD1 as D (5 bases). The CDR3 runs to 15 residues. The V and J ends lost 0 bases and 6 bases respectively, with 12 bases between them. CDR1 and CDR2 from the germline V gene are LGHDT and YNNKEL (reference sequence). The CDR3 DNA reads TGTGCCAGCAGCCAAGATTTAACGGGGCCTCAGCCCCAGCATTTT. This sequence encodes CASSQDLTGPQPQHF.

The chain couples TRBV19 to TRBJ1-5; TRBD1 matches at 8 bases. Trimming at V came to 5 bases and at J to 2 bases, leaving 5 bases not matched to a gene. The CDR3 sequence is 15 residues long. Germline-derived CDR1 and CDR2 are LNHDA and SQIVND (reference sequence). CDR3 in amino acids: CASSFGQGGNQPQHF. Here the CDR3 DNA reads TGTGCCAGTAGTTTCGGACAGGGAGGCAATCAGCCCCAGCATTTT.

The table lists this clonotype with a count of one. The V call is TRBV7-2, the J call TRBJ1-3, with D perhaps matching TRBD1 (6 bases). V was trimmed by 5 bases and J by 1 base, leaving 15 bases between them. The CDR3 is 16 amino acids. The V gene's germline CDR1 is SGHTA and CDR2 FQGNSA. CDR3 nucleotide sequence: TGTGCCAGCAGCGGCTCACAGGGTGGGTCTGGAAACACCATATATTTT. This translates into CASSGSQGGSGNTIYF.

The J gene is TRBJ2-7, the V gene TRBV7-6; no clear D. The CDR3 contains 13 residues. Trimming left V 5 bases short and J 3 bases short, with 11 bases between. Germline CDR1 and CDR2: SGHVS and FNYEAQ. The CDR3 loop is CASSQEMGYEQYF. As DNA, the CDR3 is TGTGCCAGCAGCCAAGAGATGGGCTACGAGCAGTACTTC.

The chain couples TRBV12-3 or TRBV12-4 to TRBJ2-5; D uncertain. Trimming stripped 2 bases from V and 0 bases from J, with 7 bases between. The CDR3 loop spans 14 amino acids. In DNA form, the CDR3 reads TGTGCCAGCAGTTTAAGGTCCTACCAAGAGACCCAGTACTTC. Translated, it gives CASSLRSYQETQYF.

About this clonotype itself: Sequence at one end of the junction differs from germline and may be a read error. This sequence joins TRBV2 and TRBJ1-1; no definite D call. The germline CDR1 and CDR2 sequences are SNHLY and FYNNEI. This CDR3 has 14 amino acids. CDR3 amino acids: CASIENMEITEAFF. The DNA of the CDR3 is TGTGCCAGCATTGAAAACATGGAAATCACTGAAGCTTTCTTT.

The V gene is TRBV5-1, the J gene TRBJ2-2; maybe TRBD2 (6 bases). The germline V gene has CDR1 SGHRS and CDR2 YFSETQ. V was clipped by 0 bases and J by 1 base, with 10 bases between them. CDR3 size: 16 residues. CDR3 bases: TGCGCCAGCAGCTTGGGCGGGGTAGGGAACACCGGGGAGCTGTTTTTT. This translates into CASSLGGVGNTGELFF.

The V and J genes are TRBV14 and TRBJ2-1, with 15 bases that match TRBD2. Germline trimming cut 4 bases from V and 4 bases from J; bases unmatched to any gene: 5. The CDR3 spans 17 residues. Germline lookup yields CDR1 SGHDN and CDR2 FVKESK. The CDR3 DNA reads TGTGCCAGCAGCCCCGGACTAGCGGGGGGGCCGTACAATGAGCAGTTCTTC. Translating it yields CASSPGLAGGPYNEQFF. The full variable domain, completed using reference TRBV14 and TRBJ2-1, is EAGVTQFPSHSVIEKGQTVTLRCDPISGHDNLYWYRRVMGKEIKFLLHFVKESKQDESGMPNNRFLAERTGGTYSTLKVQPAELEDSGVYFCASSPGLAGGPYNEQFFGPGTRLTVL.

This chain uses TRBV24-1 with TRBJ2-2, with D unresolved. CDR1 is KGHDR, CDR2 SFDVKD, per germline. CDR3 size: 12 residues. V shed 7 bases and J shed 7 bases, with 9 bases lying between them. CDR3 bases: TGTGCCACCAGGAGGTCGGGCGGGGAGCTGTTTTTT. Amino acids: CATRRSGGELFF.

About this clonotype: The CDR3 does not end in the conserved phenylalanine or tryptophan, so this is likely a read error. The DNA is left out, because the CDR3 cannot be placed on it with certainty; the CDR3 is given as TCRdb lists it. This chain connects TRBV5-1 to TRBJ2-2. Germline values: CDR1 SGHRS, CDR2 YFSETQ. Counting both end residues, the CDR3 totals 8 amino acids. Here the CDR3 reads CASSVGGT.